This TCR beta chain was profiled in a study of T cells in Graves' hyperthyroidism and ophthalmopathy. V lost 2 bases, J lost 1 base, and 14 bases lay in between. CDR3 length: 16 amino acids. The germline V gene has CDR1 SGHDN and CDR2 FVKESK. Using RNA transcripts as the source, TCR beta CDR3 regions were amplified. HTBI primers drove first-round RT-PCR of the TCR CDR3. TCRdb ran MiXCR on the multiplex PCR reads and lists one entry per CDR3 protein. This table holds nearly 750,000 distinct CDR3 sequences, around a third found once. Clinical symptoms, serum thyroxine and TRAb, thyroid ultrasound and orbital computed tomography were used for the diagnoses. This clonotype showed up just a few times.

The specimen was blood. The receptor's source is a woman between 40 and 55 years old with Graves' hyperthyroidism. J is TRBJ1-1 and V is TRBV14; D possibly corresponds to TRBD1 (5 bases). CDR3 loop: CASSQISLTGNTEAFF. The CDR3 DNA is TGTGCCAGCAGCCAAATAAGCCTCACAGGGAACACTGAAGCTTTCTTT. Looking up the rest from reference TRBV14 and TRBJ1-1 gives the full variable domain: EAGVTQFPSHSVIEKGQTVTLRCDPISGHDNLYWYRRVMGKEIKFLLHFVKESKQDESGMPNNRFLAERTGGTYSTLKVQPAELEDSGVYFCASSQISLTGNTEAFFGQGTRLTVV.